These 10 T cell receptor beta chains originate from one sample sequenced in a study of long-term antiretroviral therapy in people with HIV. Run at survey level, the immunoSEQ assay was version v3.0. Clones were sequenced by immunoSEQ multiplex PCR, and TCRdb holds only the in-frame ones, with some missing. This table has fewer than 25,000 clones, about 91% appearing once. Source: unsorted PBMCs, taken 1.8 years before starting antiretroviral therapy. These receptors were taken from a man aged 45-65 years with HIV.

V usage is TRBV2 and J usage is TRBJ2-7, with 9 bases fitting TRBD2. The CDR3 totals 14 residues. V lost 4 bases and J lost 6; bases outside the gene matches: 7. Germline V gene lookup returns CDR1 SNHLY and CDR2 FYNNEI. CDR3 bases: TGTGCCAGCAGTGGACTAGCGGCTACATTCGAGCAGTACTTC. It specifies CASSGLAATFEQYF. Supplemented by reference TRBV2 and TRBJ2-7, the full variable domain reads EPEVTQTPSHQVTQMGQEVILRCVPISNHLYFYWYRQILGQKVEFLVSFYNNEISEKSEIFDDQFSVERPDGSNFTLKIRSTKLEDSAMYFCASSGLAATFEQYFGPGTRLTVT.

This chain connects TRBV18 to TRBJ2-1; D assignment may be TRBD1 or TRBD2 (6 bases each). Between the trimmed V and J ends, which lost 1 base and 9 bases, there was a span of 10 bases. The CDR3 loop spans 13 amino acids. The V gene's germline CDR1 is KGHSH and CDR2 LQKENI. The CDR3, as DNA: TGTGCCAGCTCACCACGAGGGGGAGGTGAGCAGTTCTTC. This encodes CASSPRGGGEQFF. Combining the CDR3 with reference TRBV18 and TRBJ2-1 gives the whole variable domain NAGVMQNPRHLVRRRGQEARLRCSPMKGHSHVYWYRQLPEEGLKFMVYLQKENIIDESGMPKERFSAEFPKEGPSILRIQQVVRGDSAAYFCASSPRGGGEQFFGPGTRLTVL.

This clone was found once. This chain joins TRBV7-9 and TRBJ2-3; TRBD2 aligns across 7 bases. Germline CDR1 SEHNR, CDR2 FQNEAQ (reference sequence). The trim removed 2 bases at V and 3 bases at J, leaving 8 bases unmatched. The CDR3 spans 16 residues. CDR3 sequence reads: CASSLLRAGRTDTQYF. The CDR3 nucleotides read TGTGCCAGCAGCTTATTACGAGCGGGGAGAACAGATACGCAGTATTTT.

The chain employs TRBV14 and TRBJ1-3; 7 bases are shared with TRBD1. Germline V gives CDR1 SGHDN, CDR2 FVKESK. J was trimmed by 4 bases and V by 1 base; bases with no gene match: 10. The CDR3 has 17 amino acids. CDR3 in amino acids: CASSQALKDRLGNTIYF. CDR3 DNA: TGTGCCAGCAGCCAAGCATTAAAGGACAGGCTCGGAAACACCATATATTTT.

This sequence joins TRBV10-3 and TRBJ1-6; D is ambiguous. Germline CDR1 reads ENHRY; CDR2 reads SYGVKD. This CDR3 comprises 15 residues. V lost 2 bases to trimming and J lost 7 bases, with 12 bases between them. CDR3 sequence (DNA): TGTGCCATCAGTGAGAATGTAGTGATAAATTCACCCCTCCACTTT. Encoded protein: CAISENVVINSPLHF.

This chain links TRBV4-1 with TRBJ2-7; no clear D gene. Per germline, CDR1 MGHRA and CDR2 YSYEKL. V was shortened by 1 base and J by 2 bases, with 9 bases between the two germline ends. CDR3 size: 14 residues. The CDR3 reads CASSQVGGTYEQYF. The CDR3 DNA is TGCGCCAGCAGCCAAGTCGGTGGAACCTACGAGCAGTACTTC.

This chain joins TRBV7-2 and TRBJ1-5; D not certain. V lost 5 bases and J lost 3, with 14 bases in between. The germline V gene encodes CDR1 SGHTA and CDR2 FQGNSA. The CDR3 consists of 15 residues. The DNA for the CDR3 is TGTGCCAGCAGCCCTGCGGCGGGGAACAATCAGCCCCAGCATTTT. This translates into CASSPAAGNNQPQHF. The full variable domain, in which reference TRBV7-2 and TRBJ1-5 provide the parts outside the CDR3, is GAGVSQSPSNKVTEKGKDVELRCDPISGHTALYWYRQSLGQGLEFLIYFQGNSAPDKSGLPSDRFSAERTGGSVSTLTIQRTQQEDSAVYLCASSPAAGNNQPQHFGDGTRLSIL.

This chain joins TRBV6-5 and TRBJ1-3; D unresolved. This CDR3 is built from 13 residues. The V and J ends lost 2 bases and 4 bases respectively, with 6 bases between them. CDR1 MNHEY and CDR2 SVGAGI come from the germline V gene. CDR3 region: CASSYRQGNTIYF. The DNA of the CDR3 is TGTGCCAGCAGTTACCGGCAGGGAAACACCATATATTTT.

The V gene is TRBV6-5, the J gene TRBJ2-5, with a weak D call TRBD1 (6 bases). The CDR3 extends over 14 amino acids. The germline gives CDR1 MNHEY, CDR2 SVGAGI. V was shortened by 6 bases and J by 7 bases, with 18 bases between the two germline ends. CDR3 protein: CASSRTGLGGTQYF. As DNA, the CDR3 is TGTGCCAGCAGCCGAACAGGGTTAGGTGGGACCCAGTACTTC.

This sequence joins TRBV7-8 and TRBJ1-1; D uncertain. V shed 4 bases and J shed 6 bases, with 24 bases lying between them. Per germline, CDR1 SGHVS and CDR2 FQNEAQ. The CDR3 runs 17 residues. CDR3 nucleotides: TGTGCCAGCAGCTACCTCCTACCGGGCCGTCTGGGGTCTGAAGCTTTCTTT. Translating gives CASSYLLPGRLGSEAFF.